This T cell receptor beta chain was sequenced for a study of T cells after yellow fever vaccination. Overall study: Those fractions that held only low numbers of cells were prepared using the SMART-Seq v4 Ultra Low Input RNA kit. Study results and caveats: Contamination by abundant bulk-population clonotypes could be present in FACS-sorted repertoires. Most primary-vaccination clones reappeared after the booster (about 95% CD4, approximately 88% CD8).

They built TCR cDNA with 5'RACE template switching, a step that put in a universal primer site and UMIs. A single record per CDR3 protein comes from TCRdb applying MiXCR to the 5' RACE reads. The sample yields about 400,000 distinct CDR3 sequences, about 9.9% seen once. The J segment lost 6 bases and the V segment lost 6 bases, leaving 11 bases of the junction unmatched. There are 14 residues in the CDR3. In its sample, this clonotype was seen a few times. Its antigen is not known. This sequence originates from a man between 18 and 29 years old who received the YFV17D yellow fever vaccine. Source: PBMCs, taken on the day of the first yellow fever vaccination. The genes are TRBV12-3 or TRBV12-4 and TRBJ2-7; 7 bases fit TRBD1. The CDR3 nucleotides read TGTGCCAGCAGCATAGGACAGGCTATTTTCGAGCAGTACTTC. Translated, it gives CASSIGQAIFEQYF.